The 26 T cell receptor beta chains below were found in one sample sequenced in a study of T cells in Graves' hyperthyroidism and ophthalmopathy. Researchers amplified the TCR beta CDR3 regions from RNA transcripts. The TCR CDR3 first-round RT-PCR relied on the HTBI primer set. TCRdb redid the calling of the multiplex PCR reads with MiXCR, one entry per CDR3 protein. The sample yields more than 500,000 distinct CDR3 sequences, around 15% seen once. Material for sequencing was blood. All receptors come from a woman aged 30 to 39 with Graves' hyperthyroidism.

In this sample, this clonotype turned up many times. This chain joins TRBV7-2 and TRBJ1-2, with TRBD1 as a possible D gene (5 bases). Trimming pared 4 bases from V and 6 bases from J, leaving 9 bases between. Germline values: CDR1 SGHTA, CDR2 FQGNSA. The CDR3 length is 12 residues. The CDR3 DNA follows: TGTGCCAGCAGCTCCTCAGGGAATGGCTACACCTTC. It encodes CASSSSGNGYTF.

This clonotype came up many times. The chain uses TRBV12-3 or TRBV12-4 and TRBJ2-5; D ambiguous. This CDR3 spans 12 amino acids. Trimming left V 5 bases short and J 0 bases short, with 4 bases between. The CDR3 spells CASSTHQETQYF. DNA of the CDR3: TGTGCCAGCAGTACCCACCAAGAGACCCAGTACTTC.

This clonotype was observed at least ten times. The chain carries TRBV6-6 and TRBJ2-7; D possibly matches TRBD1 or TRBD2 (5 bases each). The CDR3 spans 15 residues. V was clipped by 0 bases and J by 6 bases, with 15 bases between them. Germline V gives CDR1 MNHNY, CDR2 SVGAGI (reference sequence). CDR3 sequence (DNA): TGTGCCAGCAGTTACTCCGGGACGGCCTCTCGCGAGCAGTACTTC. Protein: CASSYSGTASREQYF.

This clonotype appeared a few times. V usage is TRBV7-9 and J usage is TRBJ1-2; 9 bases line up with TRBD1. The V segment lost 0 bases and the J segment 8 bases; nucleotides outside the gene matches: 7. The CDR3 is 15 residues long. Germline CDR1 SEHNR, CDR2 FQNEAQ (reference sequence). DNA for the CDR3: TGTGCCAGCAGCTTAGCGCTGGGGACAGGGTTCGGCTACACCTTC. Protein product: CASSLALGTGFGYTF.

This clonotype was counted once. The rearrangement links TRBV19 to TRBJ1-6; D possibly corresponds to TRBD1 (5 bases). The V and J ends lost 3 bases and 6 bases respectively, with 6 bases between them. This CDR3 region has 13 residues. The germline V gene has CDR1 LNHDA and CDR2 SQIVND (reference sequence). CDR3 protein: CASSMGVNSPLHF. In DNA form, the CDR3 reads TGTGCCAGTAGTATGGGGGTTAATTCACCCCTCCACTTT.

There are many counts of this clonotype. The J gene is TRBJ2-1, the V gene TRBV11-2; 9 nucleotides line up with TRBD2. Germline V CDR1 and CDR2: SGHAT, FQNNGV. J lost 10 bases, V lost 5 bases, and 9 bases had no gene match. The CDR3 contains 14 residues. CDR3 amino acids: CASSPASGTREQFF. DNA for the CDR3: TGTGCCAGCAGCCCGGCTAGCGGGACCCGGGAGCAGTTCTTC.

This clonotype was seen at least ten times. The CDR3 is CASSVASGTYNEQFF. The CDR3 DNA follows: TGTGCCAGCAGCGTAGCTAGCGGGACCTACAATGAGCAGTTCTTC. V usage is TRBV9 and J usage is TRBJ2-1, with 9 positions matching TRBD2. After removal of 0 bases from V and 2 bases from J, the junction contained 0 bases not matched to a gene. Germline CDR1 is SGDLS and CDR2 is YYNGEE. The length of the CDR3 is 15 residues.

The sample holds many counts of this clonotype. The rearrangement uses TRBV2 and TRBJ1-1, with 10 bases matching TRBD1. The CDR3 consists of 15 residues. V lost 4 bases to trimming and J lost 7 bases; unmatched junction nucleotides: 9. Germline values: CDR1 SNHLY, CDR2 FYNNEI. CDR3 nucleotides: TGTGCCAGCAGTGTTCGCCTAGGACAGGGGGTTGAAGCTTTCTTT. It encodes CASSVRLGQGVEAFF.

The chain uses TRBV4-1 and TRBJ1-5; perhaps TRBD1 as D (5 bases). The CDR3 is 11 residues long. Deletions cut 1 base from V and 13 bases from J, with 8 bases between. In germline, CDR1 is MGHRA, CDR2 YSYEKL. The CDR3 here is CASSQGGTQHF. In DNA form, the CDR3 reads TGCGCCAGCAGCCAAGGGGGGACTCAGCATTTT.

In its sample, this clonotype was seen a few times. V gene TRBV11-1 combines with J gene TRBJ2-7, with 8 bases that match TRBD1. The germline V gene has CDR1 SGHAT and CDR2 FQDESV (reference sequence). With 5 bases clipped from V and 3 bases from J, the junction kept 6 bases outside the gene matches. The CDR3 totals 14 residues. CDR3 amino acids: CASSPYTGGYEQYF. The CDR3, as DNA: TGTGCCAGCAGCCCCTACACAGGGGGCTACGAGCAGTACTTC.

This clonotype was counted many times. The rearrangement joins TRBV28 to TRBJ2-7; 8 positions agree with TRBD1. CDR3 length: 15 amino acids. After removal of 5 bases from V and 5 bases from J, the junction contained 11 bases not matched to a gene. Germline CDR1 MDHEN, CDR2 SYDVKM. CDR3 protein: CASSPRTGYDHEQYF. As DNA, the CDR3 is TGTGCCAGCAGTCCACGGACAGGGTACGATCACGAGCAGTACTTC.

The genes are TRBV18 and TRBJ2-2; D possibly corresponds to TRBD1 (5 bases). Trimming took 2 bases from V and 6 from J, leaving 13 bases between them. Looked up from germline, CDR1 is KGHSH and CDR2 is LQKENI. The CDR3 is 15 residues long. This CDR3 reads CASSPNIGEAGELFF. The CDR3 DNA reads as TGTGCCAGCTCACCAAATATAGGGGAAGCCGGGGAGCTGTTTTTT.

This clonotype has at least ten counts. The rearrangement links TRBV18 to TRBJ1-1, with unresolved D. The CDR3 loop spans 13 amino acids. Deletions cut 2 bases from V and 0 bases from J, with 4 bases between. CDR1 and CDR2 from the germline V gene are KGHSH and LQKENI. The CDR3 coding sequence is TGTGCCAGCTCACCATCCGTGAACACTGAAGCTTTCTTT. This gives the protein CASSPSVNTEAFF.

This clonotype was seen at least ten times. This chain connects TRBV11-2 to TRBJ2-1, with D tentatively TRBD1 (6 bases). V lost 5 bases to trimming and J lost 6 bases, with 11 bases between them. CDR3 length equals 13 residues. The V gene's germline CDR1 is SGHAT and CDR2 FQNNGV. DNA for the CDR3: TGTGCCAGCAGCGGGGGCCGCATCAATGAGCAGTTCTTC. Translated, it gives CASSGGRINEQFF.

As DNA, the CDR3 is TGTGCCAGCAGCAAGACAGGGGGCAGTTATACGCAGTATTTT. The encoded protein is CASSKTGGSYTQYF. This chain connects TRBV16 to TRBJ2-3; 10 bases line up with TRBD1. J gave up 7 bases and V 5 bases, and 6 bases lay outside the gene matches. This CDR3 comprises 14 residues. Germline V CDR1 and CDR2: KGHSY, FQNENV. Based on the CDR3 plus reference TRBV16 and TRBJ2-3, the full variable domain is GEEVAQTPKHLVRGEGQKAKLYCAPIKGHSYVFWYQQVLKNEFKFLISFQNENVFDETGMPKERFSAKCLPNSPCSLEIQATKLEDSAVYFCASSKTGGSYTQYFGPGTRLTVL.

This clonotype was counted many times. The chain uses TRBV28 and TRBJ2-3; D is possibly TRBD1 (7 bases). Looked up from germline, CDR1 is MDHEN and CDR2 is SYDVKM. Trimming removed 6 bases at V and 2 bases at J, with 18 bases between. The CDR3 contains 16 residues. In DNA, the CDR3 is TGTGCCAGCAGCCACCAACAGGGGACTGACACAGATACGCAGTATTTT. The encoded protein is CASSHQQGTDTDTQYF.

This clonotype was seen only once. The chain combines TRBV5-1 with TRBJ2-5; the D is unclear. The V gene's germline CDR1 is SGHRS and CDR2 YFSETQ. Trimming cost V 0 bases and J 0 bases, with 3 bases left between them. The CDR3 extends over 13 amino acids. The chain's CDR3 is CASSLEHQETQYF. The CDR3 DNA reads as TGCGCCAGCAGCTTGGAGCACCAAGAGACCCAGTACTTC.

This clonotype was recorded at least ten times. This chain links TRBV5-6 with TRBJ2-3; D gene ambiguous. The germline CDR1 and CDR2 sequences are SGHDT and YYEEEE. The CDR3 is 12 residues long. The ends were cut back, 4 bases at V and 2 bases at J, with 5 bases in the middle. The CDR3 bases are TGTGCCAGCAGCCAGATCACAGATACGCAGTATTTT. Translated, it gives CASSQITDTQYF.

This clonotype has at least ten counts. The V and J genes are TRBV30 and TRBJ1-2, with 8 bases aligning to TRBD1. Germline loops: CDR1 GTSNPN, CDR2 SVGIG (reference sequence). The CDR3 consists of 12 residues. J gave up 4 bases and V 5 bases, and 3 bases lay outside the gene matches. The CDR3 DNA follows: TGTGCCTGGTCCGGACAGGGCTATGGCTACACCTTC. Its translation: CAWSGQGYGYTF.

This clonotype was seen ten or more times. This chain uses TRBV24-1 with TRBJ2-3; possibly TRBD1 or TRBD2 for D (5 bases each). This CDR3 region has 12 residues. V lost 5 bases to trimming and J lost 6 bases, with 8 bases between them. Germline V CDR1 and CDR2: KGHDR, SFDVKD. CDR3 coding DNA: TGTGCCACCAGTGGAGGGGAGGATACGCAGTATTTT. Translating gives CATSGGEDTQYF.

The J gene is TRBJ2-5, the V gene TRBV3-1; no clear D gene. CDR3 size: 15 residues. Germline V gene lookup returns CDR1 LGHDT and CDR2 YNNKEL (reference sequence). V was pared by 5 bases and J by 2 bases, with 15 bases between. CDR3 in amino acids: CASSILWTEQETQYF. The CDR3 DNA sequence: TGTGCCAGCAGCATATTATGGACGGAACAAGAGACCCAGTACTTC.

The J gene is TRBJ2-7, the V gene TRBV7-8; TRBD2 matches at 13 bases. In germline, CDR1 is SGHVS, CDR2 FQNEAQ. V lost 4 bases to trimming and J lost 7 bases; unmatched junction nucleotides: 16. There are 18 residues in the CDR3. In nucleotides, the CDR3 is TGTGCCAGCAGCTCCCGGACTAGCGGGAGCCTTCTACGAGCGGAGCAGTACTTC. Its translation is CASSSRTSGSLLRAEQYF.

This clonotype occurred many times. One junction end disagrees with the germline gene, perhaps due to a read error. In nucleotides, the CDR3 is TGTGCCTGCAGCTCCCCGACAGGGCTGAACACTGAAGCTTTCTTT. Translating gives CACSSPTGLNTEAFF. The chain employs TRBV7-2 and TRBJ1-1, with 7 bases aligning to TRBD1. The CDR3 is 15 residues long. Germline loops: CDR1 SGHTA, CDR2 FQGNSA.

This clonotype appeared many times. The rearrangement uses TRBV30 and TRBJ2-5; 9 bases are shared with TRBD1. Trimming took 5 bases from V and 2 from J; bases not matched to a gene: 0. This CDR3 is 12 amino acids long. Germline-derived CDR1 and CDR2 are GTSNPN and SVGIG (reference sequence). CDR3 loop: CAWGQGQETQYF. DNA for the CDR3: TGTGCCTGGGGACAGGGGCAAGAGACCCAGTACTTC. Full variable domain (outside the CDR3, taken from reference TRBV30 and TRBJ2-5): SQTIHQWPATLVQPVGSPLSLECTVEGTSNPNLYWYRQAAGRGLQLLFYSVGIGQISSEVPQNLSASRPQDRQFILSSKKLLLSDSGFYLCAWGQGQETQYFGPGTRLLVL.

This chain links TRBV10-3 with TRBJ2-7; D is undetermined. The CDR3 has 11 amino acids. Germline V lookup: CDR1 ENHRY, CDR2 SYGVKD. Trimming removed 3 bases at V and 7 bases at J, with 7 bases between. DNA of the CDR3: TGTGCCATCAGTGATTGGAATGAGCAGTACTTC. Protein: CAISDWNEQYF.

V and J are TRBV12-3 or TRBV12-4 and TRBJ2-3; D remains unclear. The V gene lost 6 bases and the J gene lost 0 bases, with 13 bases spanning the gap. CDR3 length: 15 amino acids. The CDR3 here is CASSPSFASTDTQYF. In DNA, the CDR3 is TGTGCCAGCAGCCCGTCATTTGCCAGCACAGATACGCAGTATTTT.